This TCR beta chain was obtained from a study of cytomegalovirus exposure and HLA in healthy donors. The CDR3 runs to 15 residues. Trimming took 5 bases from V and 5 from J, leaving 18 bases between them. Per germline, CDR1 MNHEY and CDR2 SVGAGI. Primers: 60 Vbeta forward and 13 Jbeta reverse. Generated by immunoSEQ multiplex PCR, the TCRdb table keeps only in-frame clones and is missing some. The table includes 100,000 or so clones, about 83% detected once. The rearrangement joins TRBV6-5 to TRBJ1-2; no reliable D call. Sample: PBMCs. This TCR was recovered from a man younger than 30 in good health and CMV-seronegative. The CDR3 DNA is TGTGCCAGCAGTGACTGGACTGCCGATATGTATGGCTACACCTTC. Its translation: CASSDWTADMYGYTF.